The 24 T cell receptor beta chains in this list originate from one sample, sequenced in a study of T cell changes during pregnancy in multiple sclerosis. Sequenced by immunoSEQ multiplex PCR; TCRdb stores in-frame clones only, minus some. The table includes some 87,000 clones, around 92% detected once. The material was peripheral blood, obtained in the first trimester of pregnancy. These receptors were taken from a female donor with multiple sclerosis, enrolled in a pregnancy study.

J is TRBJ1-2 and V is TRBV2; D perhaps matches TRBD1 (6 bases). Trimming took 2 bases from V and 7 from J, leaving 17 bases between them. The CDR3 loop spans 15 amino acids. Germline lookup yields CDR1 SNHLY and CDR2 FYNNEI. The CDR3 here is CASSELGTTRGGYTF. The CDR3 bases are TGTGCCAGCAGTGAATTAGGGACAACGCGCGGTGGCTACACCTTC.

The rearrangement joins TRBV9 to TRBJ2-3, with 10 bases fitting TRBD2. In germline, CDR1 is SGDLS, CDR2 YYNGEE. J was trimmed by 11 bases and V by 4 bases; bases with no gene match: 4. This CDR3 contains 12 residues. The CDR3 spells CASSTTSGKQYF. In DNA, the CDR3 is TGTGCCAGCAGCACCACTAGCGGGAAGCAGTATTTT.

CDR3 amino acids: CASSLAGLASGLYNEQFF. CDR3 nucleotide sequence: TGTGCCAGCAGCTTGGCCGGACTAGCCTCGGGCCTTTACAATGAGCAGTTCTTC. The chain couples TRBV5-8 to TRBJ2-1; TRBD2 matches at 8 bases. Losses at the gene ends were 0 bases for V and 4 bases for J; bases not matched to a gene: 12. Per germline, CDR1 SGHTS and CDR2 YDEGEE. This CDR3 comprises 18 residues.

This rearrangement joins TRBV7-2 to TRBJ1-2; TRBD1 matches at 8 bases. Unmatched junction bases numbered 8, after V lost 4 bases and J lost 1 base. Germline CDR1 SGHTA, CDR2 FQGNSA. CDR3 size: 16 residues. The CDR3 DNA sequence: TGTGCCAGCAGCTCCAAACAGGGGGGGGTTAACTATGGCTACACCTTC. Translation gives CASSSKQGGVNYGYTF.

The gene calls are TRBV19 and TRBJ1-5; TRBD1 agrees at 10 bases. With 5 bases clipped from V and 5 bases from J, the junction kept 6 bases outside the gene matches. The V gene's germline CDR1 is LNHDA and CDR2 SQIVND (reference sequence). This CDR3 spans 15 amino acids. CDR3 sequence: CASSSTGGFDQPQHF. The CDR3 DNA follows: TGTGCCAGTAGTTCGACAGGGGGCTTTGATCAGCCCCAGCATTTT.

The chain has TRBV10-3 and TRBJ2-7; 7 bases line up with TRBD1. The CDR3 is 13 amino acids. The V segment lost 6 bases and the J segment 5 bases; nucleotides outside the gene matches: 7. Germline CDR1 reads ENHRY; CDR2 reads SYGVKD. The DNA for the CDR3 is TGTGCCATCAGAGAGGACAGGTACCACGAGCAGTACTTC. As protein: CAIREDRYHEQYF.

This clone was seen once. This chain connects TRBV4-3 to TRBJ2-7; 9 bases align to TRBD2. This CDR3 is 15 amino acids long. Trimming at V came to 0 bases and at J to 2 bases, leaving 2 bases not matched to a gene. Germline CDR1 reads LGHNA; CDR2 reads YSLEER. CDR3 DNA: TGCGCCAGCAGCCAAGATAGGACTAGCGCCTACGAGCAGTACTTC. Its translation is CASSQDRTSAYEQYF.

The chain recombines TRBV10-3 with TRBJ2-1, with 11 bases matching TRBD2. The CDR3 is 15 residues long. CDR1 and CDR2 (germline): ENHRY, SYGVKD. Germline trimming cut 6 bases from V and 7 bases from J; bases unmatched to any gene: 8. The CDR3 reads CAISLAGGLSNEQFF. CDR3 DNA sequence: TGTGCCATCAGCTTAGCGGGAGGGCTTTCAAATGAGCAGTTCTTC.

This CDR3 is CASSLEDWGGSPLHF. Written as DNA, the CDR3 is TGCGCCAGCAGCTTGGAGGATTGGGGGGGGTCACCCCTCCACTTT. The chain joins TRBV5-1 to TRBJ1-6, with D possibly being TRBD1 (5 bases). The CDR3 extends over 15 amino acids. The V end lost 0 bases, the J end lost 10 bases, and 14 bases lay between the germline ends. Germline CDR1 is SGHRS and CDR2 is YFSETQ.

In nucleotides, the CDR3 is TGCGCCAGCAGTCTCGAGCGGGAGGCCCTGAGGTTCTTC. As protein: CASSLEREALRFF. The chain is built from TRBV23-1 and TRBJ2-1; 9 bases are shared with TRBD2. TRBV23-1 is assigned to the ORF class and has an uncertain function. After removal of 4 bases from V and 15 bases from J, the junction contained 10 bases not matched to a gene. The CDR3 totals 13 residues.

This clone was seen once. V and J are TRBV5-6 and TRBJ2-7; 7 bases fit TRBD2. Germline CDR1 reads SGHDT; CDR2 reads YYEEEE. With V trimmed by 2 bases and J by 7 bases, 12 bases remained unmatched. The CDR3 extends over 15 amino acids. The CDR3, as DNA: TGTGCCAGCAGCTTCACAGCGGGACCACGGGGAGAGCAGTACTTC. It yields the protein CASSFTAGPRGEQYF.

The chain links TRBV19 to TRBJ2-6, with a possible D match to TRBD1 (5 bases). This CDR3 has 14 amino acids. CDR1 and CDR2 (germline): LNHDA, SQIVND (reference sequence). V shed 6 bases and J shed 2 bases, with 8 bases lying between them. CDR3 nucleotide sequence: TGTGCCAGTAGGGGGCCGGCTGGGGCCAACGTCCTGACTTTC. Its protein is CASRGPAGANVLTF. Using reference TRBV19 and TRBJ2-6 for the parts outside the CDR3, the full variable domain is DGGITQSPKYLFRKEGQNVTLSCEQNLNHDAMYWYRQDPGQGLRLIYYSQIVNDFQKGDIAEGYSVSREKKESFPLTVTSAQKNPTAFYLCASRGPAGANVLTFGAGSRLTVL.

The CDR3 is CSVEGVPGGSPEQYF. In DNA form, the CDR3 reads TGCAGCGTTGAAGGGGTACCAGGGGGATCGCCCGAGCAGTACTTC. The rearrangement links TRBV29-1 to TRBJ2-7, with 7 positions matching TRBD1. Germline trimming cut 1 base from V and 6 bases from J; bases unmatched to any gene: 12. Looked up from germline, CDR1 is SQVTM and CDR2 is ANQGSEA. This CDR3 contains 15 residues.

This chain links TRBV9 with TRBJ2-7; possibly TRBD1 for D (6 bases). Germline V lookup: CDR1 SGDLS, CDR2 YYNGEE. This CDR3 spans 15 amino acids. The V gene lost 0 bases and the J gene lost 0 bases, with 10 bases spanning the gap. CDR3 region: CASSVAMDSSYEQYF. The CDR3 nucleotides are TGTGCCAGCAGCGTAGCTATGGACAGCTCCTACGAGCAGTACTTC.

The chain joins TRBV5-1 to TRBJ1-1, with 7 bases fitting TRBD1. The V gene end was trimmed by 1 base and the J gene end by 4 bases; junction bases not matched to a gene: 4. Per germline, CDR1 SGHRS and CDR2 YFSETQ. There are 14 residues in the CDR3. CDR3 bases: TGCGCCAGCAGCTTGCAGGGGGGTACCACTGAAGCTTTCTTT. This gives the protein CASSLQGGTTEAFF. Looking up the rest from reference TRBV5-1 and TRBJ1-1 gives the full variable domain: KAGVTQTPRYLIKTRGQQVTLSCSPISGHRSVSWYQQTPGQGLQFLFEYFSETQRNKGNFPGRFSGRQFSNSRSEMNVSTLELGDSALYLCASSLQGGTTEAFFGQGTRLTVV.

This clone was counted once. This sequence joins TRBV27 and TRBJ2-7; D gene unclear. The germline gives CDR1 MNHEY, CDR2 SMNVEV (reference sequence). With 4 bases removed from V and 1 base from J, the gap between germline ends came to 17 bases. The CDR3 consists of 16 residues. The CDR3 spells CASSSPSLTRSYEQYF. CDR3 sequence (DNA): TGTGCCAGCAGTTCCCCCTCACTGACAAGATCCTACGAGCAGTACTTC.

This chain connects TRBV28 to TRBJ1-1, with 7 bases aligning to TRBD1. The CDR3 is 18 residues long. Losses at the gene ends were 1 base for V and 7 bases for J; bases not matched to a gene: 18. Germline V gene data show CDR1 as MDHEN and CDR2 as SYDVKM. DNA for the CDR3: TGTGCCAGCAGTTTATCTTTCTTCGGGACAGAGTACTTGGATGAAGCTTTCTTT. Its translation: CASSLSFFGTEYLDEAFF.

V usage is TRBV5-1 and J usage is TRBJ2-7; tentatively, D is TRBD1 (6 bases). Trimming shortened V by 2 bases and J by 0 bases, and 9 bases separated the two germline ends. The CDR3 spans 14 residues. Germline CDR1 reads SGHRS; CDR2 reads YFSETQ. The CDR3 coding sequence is TGCGCCAGCAGCTTCTGGGACAACTCCTACGAGCAGTACTTC. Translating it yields CASSFWDNSYEQYF.

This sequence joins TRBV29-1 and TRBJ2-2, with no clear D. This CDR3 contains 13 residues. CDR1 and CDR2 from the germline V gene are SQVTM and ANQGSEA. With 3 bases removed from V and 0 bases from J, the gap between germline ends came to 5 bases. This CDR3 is CSVDTANTGELFF. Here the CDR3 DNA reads TGCAGCGTTGACACTGCGAACACCGGGGAGCTGTTTTTT.

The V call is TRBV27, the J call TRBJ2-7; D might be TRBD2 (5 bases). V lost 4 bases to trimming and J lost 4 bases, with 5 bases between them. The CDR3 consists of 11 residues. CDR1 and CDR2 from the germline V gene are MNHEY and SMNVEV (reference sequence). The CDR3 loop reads CASSSGYEQYF. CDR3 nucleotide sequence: TGTGCCAGCAGTTCGGGGTACGAGCAGTACTTC.

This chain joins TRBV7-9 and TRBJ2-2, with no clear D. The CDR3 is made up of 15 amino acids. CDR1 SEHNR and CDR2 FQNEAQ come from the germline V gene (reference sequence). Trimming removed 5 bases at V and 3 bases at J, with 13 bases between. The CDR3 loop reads CASSLQTDHTGELFF. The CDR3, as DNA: TGTGCCAGCAGCCTACAAACAGATCACACCGGGGAGCTGTTTTTT. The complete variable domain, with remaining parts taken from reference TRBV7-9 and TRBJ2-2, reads DTGVSQNPRHKITKRGQNVTFRCDPISEHNRLYWYRQTLGQGPEFLTYFQNEAQLEKSRLLSDRFSAERPKGSFSTLEIQRTEQGDSAMYLCASSLQTDHTGELFFGEGSRLTVL.

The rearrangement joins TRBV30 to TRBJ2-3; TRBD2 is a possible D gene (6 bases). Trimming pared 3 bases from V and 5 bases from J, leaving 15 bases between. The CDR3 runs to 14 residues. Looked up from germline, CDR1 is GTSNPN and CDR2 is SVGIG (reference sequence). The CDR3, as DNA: TGTGCCTGGAGCCAGGGTAGCGGCCGAGATACGCAGTATTTT. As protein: CAWSQGSGRDTQYF. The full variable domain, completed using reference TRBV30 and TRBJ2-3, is SQTIHQWPATLVQPVGSPLSLECTVEGTSNPNLYWYRQAAGRGLQLLFYSVGIGQISSEVPQNLSASRPQDRQFILSSKKLLLSDSGFYLCAWSQGSGRDTQYFGPGTRLTVL.

CDR3: CASSLASIKNIQYF. CDR3 DNA sequence: TGTGCCAGCAGCTTGGCTAGTATCAAAAACATTCAGTACTTC. The gene calls are TRBV5-6 and TRBJ2-4, with D unclear. Trimming took off 0 bases at V and 3 bases at J, with 7 bases between the two ends. Germline CDR1 SGHDT, CDR2 YYEEEE. The CDR3 length is 14 residues.

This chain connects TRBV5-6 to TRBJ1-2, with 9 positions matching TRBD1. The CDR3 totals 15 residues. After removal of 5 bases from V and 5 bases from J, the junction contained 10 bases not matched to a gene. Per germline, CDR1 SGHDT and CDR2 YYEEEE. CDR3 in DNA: TGTGCCAGCAGAATCGAGACAGGGGGGTTTTATGGCTACACCTTC. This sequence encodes CASRIETGGFYGYTF. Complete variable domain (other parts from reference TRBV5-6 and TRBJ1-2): DAGVTQSPTHLIKTRGQQVTLRCSPKSGHDTVSWYQQALGQGPQFIFQYYEEEERQRGNFPDRFSGHQFPNYSSELNVNALLLGDSALYLCASRIETGGFYGYTFGSGTRLTVV.